The 18 T cell receptor beta chains reported below all come from one sample, sequenced in a study of T cells after yellow fever vaccination. TCRdb analysed the 5' RACE reads with MiXCR anew, one entry per CDR3 protein. The repertoire holds around 330,000 distinct CDR3 sequences, with around 4% as singletons. The source material was PBMCs, sampled on the day of the yellow fever booster vaccination. These receptors came from a man younger than 35 who received the YFV17D yellow fever vaccine.

This clonotype has a handful of counts. The V call is TRBV5-1, the J call TRBJ1-2; no firm D call. V lost 4 bases and J lost 0, with 10 bases in between. Germline V CDR1 and CDR2: SGHRS, YFSETQ. This CDR3 is built from 14 residues. The CDR3 DNA reads as TGCGCCAGCAGCCCGTGGACGGCTAACTATGGCTACACCTTC. It yields the protein CASSPWTANYGYTF.

A few counts support this clonotype. The chain combines TRBV19 with TRBJ1-6; possibly TRBD1 for D (6 bases). V shed 4 bases and J shed 9 bases, with 22 bases lying between them. CDR3 length: 17 residues. Germline CDR1 reads LNHDA; CDR2 reads SQIVND (reference sequence). The CDR3 DNA sequence: TGTGCCAGTAGTACGCCCACCGGACAGCCTAACCCTTCACCCCTCCACTTT. Its protein product is CASSTPTGQPNPSPLHF. The whole variable domain, remainder taken from reference TRBV19 and TRBJ1-6, is DGGITQSPKYLFRKEGQNVTLSCEQNLNHDAMYWYRQDPGQGLRLIYYSQIVNDFQKGDIAEGYSVSREKKESFPLTVTSAQKNPTAFYLCASSTPTGQPNPSPLHFGNGTRLTVT.

This clonotype has at least ten counts. The rearrangement uses TRBV20-1 and TRBJ1-5; TRBD1 aligns across 8 bases. Germline lookup yields CDR1 DFQATT and CDR2 SNEGSKA (reference sequence). The CDR3 is made up of 13 amino acids. The ends lost 6 bases at V and 6 bases at J; junction bases unmatched: 7. Written as DNA, the CDR3 is TGCAGTGCGAACAGGGGGGTCGGTCAGCCCCAGCATTTT. Translated, it gives CSANRGVGQPQHF.

This clonotype was picked up a small number of times. This rearrangement joins TRBV6-5 to TRBJ2-1; D remains unclear. The V and J ends lost 2 bases and 6 bases respectively, with 8 bases between them. Germline V lookup: CDR1 MNHEY, CDR2 SVGAGI. The CDR3 covers 13 residues. The CDR3 sequence: CASSYEAGNEQFF. The CDR3 bases are TGTGCCAGCAGTTACGAAGCCGGCAATGAGCAGTTCTTC.

This clonotype was seen many times. The chain couples TRBV5-1 to TRBJ2-7; 8 bases line up with TRBD1. J was trimmed by 7 bases and V by 0 bases; bases with no gene match: 6. CDR3 length equals 14 residues. Looked up from germline, CDR1 is SGHRS and CDR2 is YFSETQ. DNA for the CDR3: TGCGCCAGCAGCTTGGGGGCAGGGGGCGATGAGCAGTACGTC. It is translated as CASSLGAGGDEQYV.

The gene calls are TRBV5-1 and TRBJ2-7, with 14 positions matching TRBD2. The CDR3 runs 14 residues. The V and J ends lost 7 bases and 5 bases, in that order; junction bases with no gene match: 5. Germline V lookup: CDR1 SGHRS, CDR2 YFSETQ. The CDR3 nucleotides read TGCGCCAGCGGCGGACTAGCGGGGGGTAACGAGCAGTACTTC. As protein: CASGGLAGGNEQYF.

This clonotype showed up many times. J is TRBJ2-6 and V is TRBV15; unclear D gene. Germline CDR1 reads LNHNV; CDR2 reads YYDKDF (reference sequence). The V end was cut by 1 base, the J end by 1 base, with 5 bases between. The CDR3 length is 15 residues. The CDR3 sequence: CATSRVVSGANVLTF. CDR3 sequence (DNA): TGTGCCACCAGCAGAGTAGTTTCTGGGGCCAACGTCCTGACTTTC.

This clonotype was found many times. The chain employs TRBV18 and TRBJ1-1, with D unresolved. Germline CDR1 is KGHSH and CDR2 is LQKENI. Trimming took off 3 bases at V and 4 bases at J, with 9 bases between the two ends. The CDR3 is 13 residues long. The CDR3 DNA reads TGTGCCAGCTCACCTCCGGGCGCCACTGAAGCTTTCTTT. Its protein is CASSPPGATEAFF. The full variable domain, its missing parts supplied by reference TRBV18 and TRBJ1-1, is NAGVMQNPRHLVRRRGQEARLRCSPMKGHSHVYWYRQLPEEGLKFMVYLQKENIIDESGMPKERFSAEFPKEGPSILRIQQVVRGDSAAYFCASSPPGATEAFFGQGTRLTVV.

The chain links TRBV12-3 or TRBV12-4 to TRBJ2-2; 12 bases line up with TRBD1. CDR3 length: 17 residues. After removal of 6 bases from V and 3 bases from J, the junction contained 8 bases not matched to a gene. The CDR3 spells CASSSGWDRGHTGELFF. The CDR3 DNA sequence: TGTGCCAGCAGCTCCGGATGGGACAGGGGGCACACCGGGGAGCTGTTTTTT.

This clonotype was detected many times. This chain uses TRBV7-2 with TRBJ2-1, with 11 bases lining up with TRBD1. Trimming removed 4 bases from V and 8 bases from J; junction bases left unmatched: 4. The CDR3 runs 14 residues. Germline values: CDR1 SGHTA, CDR2 FQGNSA. In DNA, the CDR3 is TGTGCCAGCAGCTCGAGGACAGGGGGCTATGAGCAGTTCTTC. It specifies CASSSRTGGYEQFF. Drawing the rest from reference TRBV7-2 and TRBJ2-1, the complete variable domain is GAGVSQSPSNKVTEKGKDVELRCDPISGHTALYWYRQSLGQGLEFLIYFQGNSAPDKSGLPSDRFSAERTGGSVSTLTIQRTQQEDSAVYLCASSSRTGGYEQFFGPGTRLTVL.

This clonotype was recorded at least ten times. V gene TRBV29-1 combines with J gene TRBJ2-3; 10 positions match TRBD2. This CDR3 is 14 amino acids long. The germline gives CDR1 SQVTM, CDR2 ANQGSEA. The trim removed 6 bases at V and 2 bases at J, leaving 5 bases unmatched. CDR3 in DNA: TGCAGCGTCGCTAGCGGGGGCTTCACAGATACGCAGTATTTT. It specifies CSVASGGFTDTQYF.

This clonotype was detected many times. V is TRBV4-2 and J is TRBJ1-6; unclear D gene. The V end lost 0 bases, the J end lost 7 bases, and 7 bases lay between the germline ends. CDR3 length: 14 amino acids. The germline V gene has CDR1 LGHNA and CDR2 YNFKEQ. CDR3 DNA sequence: TGTGCCAGCAGCCAAGATCGTCTGAATTCACCCCTCCACTTT. It specifies CASSQDRLNSPLHF.

This clonotype was recorded many times. The chain couples TRBV9 to TRBJ1-6; possibly TRBD1 for D (6 bases). Germline CDR1 SGDLS, CDR2 YYNGEE. Trimming took off 3 bases at V and 9 bases at J, with 16 bases between the two ends. The length of the CDR3 is 15 residues. The CDR3, as DNA: TGTGCCAGCAGCGCCTTACAGGGACCCCTTTCACCCCTCCACTTT. It specifies CASSALQGPLSPLHF.

The rearrangement joins TRBV4-3 to TRBJ1-3; D call uncertain. Germline CDR1 LGHNA, CDR2 YSLEER. With 0 bases removed from V and 0 bases from J, the gap between germline ends came to 9 bases. This CDR3 is 16 amino acids long. The CDR3, as DNA: TGCGCCAGCAGCCAAGATTCCACTGCCTCTGGAAACACCATATATTTT. Translating it yields CASSQDSTASGNTIYF.

J is TRBJ2-5 and V is TRBV3-1, with D unclear. Deletions cut 5 bases from V and 6 bases from J, with 13 bases between. Germline CDR1 LGHDT, CDR2 YNNKEL (reference sequence). The CDR3 extends over 13 amino acids. CDR3 DNA sequence: TGTGCCAGCAGCAGACCGGACGGCAAGACCCAGTACTTC. Translating it yields CASSRPDGKTQYF.

Only a few counts were recorded for this clonotype. The V and J genes are TRBV7-8 and TRBJ2-1; a possible D gene is TRBD1 (6 bases). Germline CDR1 is SGHVS and CDR2 is FQNEAQ. V was trimmed by 5 bases and J by 0 bases, leaving 14 bases between them. The CDR3 length is 16 residues. Here the CDR3 DNA reads TGTGCCAGCAGCAGGGGGTGGGGCAGCTCCTACAATGAGCAGTTCTTC. Its protein product is CASSRGWGSSYNEQFF.

This clonotype was observed a handful of times. The chain uses TRBV28 and TRBJ1-1, with a weak D call TRBD1 (5 bases). Germline-derived CDR1 and CDR2 are MDHEN and SYDVKM. The CDR3 is made up of 15 amino acids. The ends were cut back, 3 bases at V and 7 bases at J, with 18 bases in the middle. The CDR3 protein is CASSFSFRGVDEAFF. Written as DNA, the CDR3 is TGTGCCAGCAGTTTTTCTTTCCGGGGGGTCGATGAAGCTTTCTTT.

This clonotype was seen at least ten times. The genes are TRBV7-2 and TRBJ1-1; weak D call: TRBD1 (5 bases). V lost 3 bases and J lost 1, with 12 bases in between. Germline V gene data show CDR1 as SGHTA and CDR2 as FQGNSA. The CDR3 length is 15 residues. In DNA, the CDR3 is TGTGCCAGCAGCTTTGCTATCGACAGGAACACTGAAGCTTTCTTT. Its protein product is CASSFAIDRNTEAFF.